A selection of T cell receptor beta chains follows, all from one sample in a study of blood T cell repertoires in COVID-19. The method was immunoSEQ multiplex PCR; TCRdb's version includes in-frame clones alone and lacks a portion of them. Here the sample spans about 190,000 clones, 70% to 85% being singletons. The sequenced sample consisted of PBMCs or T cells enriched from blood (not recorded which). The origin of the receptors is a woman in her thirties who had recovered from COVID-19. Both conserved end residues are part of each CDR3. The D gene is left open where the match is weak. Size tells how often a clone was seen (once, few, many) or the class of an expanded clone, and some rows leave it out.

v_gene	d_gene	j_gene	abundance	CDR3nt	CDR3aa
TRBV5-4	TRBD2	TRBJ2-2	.	TGTGCCAGCAGCTCCCAGGTGGGGGGGGCCGGGGAGCTGTTTTTT	CASSSQVGGAGELFF
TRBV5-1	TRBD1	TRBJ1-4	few	TGCGCCAGCAGCTTGGAACTACGACAGGGCCCCGAAAAACTGTTTTTT	CASSLELRQGPEKLFF
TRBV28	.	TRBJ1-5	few	TGTGCCAGCAGCCCACGGGGGAGGGACGATCGCAATCAGCCCCAGCATTTT	CASSPRGRDDRNQPQHF
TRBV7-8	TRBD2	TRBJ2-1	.	TGTGCCAGCAGCCTGGGGACTAGCGGGCGTTACAATGAGCAGTTCTTC	CASSLGTSGRYNEQFF
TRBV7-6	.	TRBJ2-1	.	TGTGCCAGCAGCCAAATGACAGGCGGTGTCTACAATGAGCAGTTCTTC	CASSQMTGGVYNEQFF
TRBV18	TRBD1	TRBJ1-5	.	TGTGCCAGCTCACCAGTACAGGGGGATCAGCCCCAGCATTTT	CASSPVQGDQPQHF
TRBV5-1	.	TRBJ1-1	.	TGCGCCAGCAGCTTGGGGAAGAGTCAGGGTAACACTGAAGCTTTCTTT	CASSLGKSQGNTEAFF
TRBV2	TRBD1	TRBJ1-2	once	TGTGCCAGCAGCGAAACAGGGGTCGATGGCTACACCTTC	CASSETGVDGYTF
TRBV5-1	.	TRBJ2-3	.	TGCGCCAGCAGCTGGAAGGGGGAGAACACAGATACGCAGTATTTT	CASSWKGENTDTQYF
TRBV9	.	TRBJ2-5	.	TGTGCCAGCAGCGTCCAGACCGGGGACGGAGGGGAGACCCAGTACTTC	CASSVQTGDGGETQYF
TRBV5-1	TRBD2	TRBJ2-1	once	TGCGCCAGCACCCCCATAGCGGGCTCCTACAATGAGCAGTTCTTC	CASTPIAGSYNEQFF
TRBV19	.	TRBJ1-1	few	TGTGCCAGTAGTATAGTAACGGGGACTGAAGCTTTCTTT	CASSIVTGTEAFF
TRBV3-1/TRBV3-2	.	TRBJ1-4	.	TGTGCCAGCAGCGGGGCTGCAACTAATGAAAAACTGTTTTTT	CASSGAATNEKLFF
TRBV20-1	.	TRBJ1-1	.	TGCAGTGTCAAGAACACTGAAGCTTTCTTT	CSVKNTEAFF
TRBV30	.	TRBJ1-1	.	TGTGCCTGGAGTGTATCTCCCTTAGAAGCTTTCTTT	CAWSVSPLEAFF
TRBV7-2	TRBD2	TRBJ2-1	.	TGTGCCAGCAGCTACGTCGGGACTAGCGGGGCCAATGAGCAGTTCTTC	CASSYVGTSGANEQFF
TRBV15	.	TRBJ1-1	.	TGTGCCACCAGCAGAGGACAGGACGACACTGAAGCTTTCTTT	CATSRGQDDTEAFF
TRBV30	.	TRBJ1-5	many	TGTGCCTGGAGTTTGGGGGGGCCGTTTCAGCCCCAGCATTTT	CAWSLGGPFQPQHF
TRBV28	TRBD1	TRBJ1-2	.	TGTGCCAGCAGTTCAGACAGGGGCCCTTCTAACTATGGCTACACCTTC	CASSSDRGPSNYGYTF
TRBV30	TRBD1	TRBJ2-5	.	TGTGCCTGGGGACAGGGGGCAGTAGAGACCCAGTACTTC	CAWGQGAVETQYF
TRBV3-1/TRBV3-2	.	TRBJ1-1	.	TGTGCCAGCAGCCGCCTAAACACTGAAGCTTTCTTT	CASSRLNTEAFF
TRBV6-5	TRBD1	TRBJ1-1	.	TGTGCCAGCAGTTTCGGACAGGGGGCTGGGACTGAAGCTTTCTTT	CASSFGQGAGTEAFF
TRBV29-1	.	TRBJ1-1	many	TGCAGCGTGGCCTTGGGAGCGAACACTGAAGCTTTCTTT	CSVALGANTEAFF
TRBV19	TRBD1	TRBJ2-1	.	TGTGCCAGTAGTATAGTGGACAGGTTGGGCAATGAGCAGTTCTTC	CASSIVDRLGNEQFF
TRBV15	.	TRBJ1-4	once	TGTGCCACCAGCTCGATCCCGGGACACTCTAATGAAAAACTGTTTTTT	CATSSIPGHSNEKLFF
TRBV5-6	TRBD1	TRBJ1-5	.	TGTGCCAGCAGCTTGTTAGGGGGGACAGGGATTCAGCCCCAGCATTTT	CASSLLGGTGIQPQHF
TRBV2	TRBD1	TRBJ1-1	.	TGTGCCAGCAGGGGGACAGGGAAAAACGCTGAAGCTTTCTTT	CASRGTGKNAEAFF
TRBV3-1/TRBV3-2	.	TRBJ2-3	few	TGTGCCAGCAGCCCGCGTACGGGGTTCCCAGATACGCAGTATTTT	CASSPRTGFPDTQYF
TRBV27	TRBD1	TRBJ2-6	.	TGTGCCAGCAGTTTACGGGACAGGGAGAGCTCTGGGGCCAACGTCCTGACTTTC	CASSLRDRESSGANVLTF
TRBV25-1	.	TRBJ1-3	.	TGTGCCAGCAGTGGGTCCGAACGGGGAAACACCATATATTTT	CASSGSERGNTIYF
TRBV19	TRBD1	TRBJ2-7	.	TGTGCCAGTAGTATTTCTACAGGGGAGTTCTACGAGCAGTACTTC	CASSISTGEFYEQYF
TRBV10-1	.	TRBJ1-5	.	TGCGCCAGCAGTCAGGGCAATCAGCCCCAGCATTTT	CASSQGNQPQHF
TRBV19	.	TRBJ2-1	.	TGTGCCAGTAGTATCCCGTTAACAGGACGCCATGAGCAGTTCTTC	CASSIPLTGRHEQFF
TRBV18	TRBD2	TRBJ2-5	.	TGTGCCAGCTCACCACCTCGAGCGGGAGGTCAAGAGACCCAGTACTTC	CASSPPRAGGQETQYF
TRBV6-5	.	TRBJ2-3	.	TGTGCCAGCAGTTACTCCCGGACTGGACGAGGAGATACGCAGTATTTT	CASSYSRTGRGDTQYF
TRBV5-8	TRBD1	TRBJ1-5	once	TGTGCCAGCAGCAGACAGGGGACAGACTATCAGCCCCAGCATTTT	CASSRQGTDYQPQHF
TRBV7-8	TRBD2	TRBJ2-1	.	TGTGCCAGCAGCGGAGGACTAGCGGGGGCCCCGTACAATGAGCAGTTCTTC	CASSGGLAGAPYNEQFF
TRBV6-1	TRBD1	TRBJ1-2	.	TGTGCCAGCAGTGAAAGGACAGGGCAATACTATGGCTACACCTTC	CASSERTGQYYGYTF
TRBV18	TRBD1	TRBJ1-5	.	TGTGCCAGCTCACCATCCAGGGGGCTTATGGGCAATCAGCCCCAGCATTTT	CASSPSRGLMGNQPQHF
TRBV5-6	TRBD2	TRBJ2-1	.	TGTGCCAGCAGCTCGACTAGCGGGAGAGTTTCCTACAATGAGCAGTTCTTC	CASSSTSGRVSYNEQFF
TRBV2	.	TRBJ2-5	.	TGTGCCAGCACCGGAGGCAAGAAGACCCAGTACTTC	CASTGGKKTQYF
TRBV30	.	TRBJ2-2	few	TGTGCCTGGAGTTCCAGGTACACCGGGGAGCTGTTTTTT	CAWSSRYTGELFF